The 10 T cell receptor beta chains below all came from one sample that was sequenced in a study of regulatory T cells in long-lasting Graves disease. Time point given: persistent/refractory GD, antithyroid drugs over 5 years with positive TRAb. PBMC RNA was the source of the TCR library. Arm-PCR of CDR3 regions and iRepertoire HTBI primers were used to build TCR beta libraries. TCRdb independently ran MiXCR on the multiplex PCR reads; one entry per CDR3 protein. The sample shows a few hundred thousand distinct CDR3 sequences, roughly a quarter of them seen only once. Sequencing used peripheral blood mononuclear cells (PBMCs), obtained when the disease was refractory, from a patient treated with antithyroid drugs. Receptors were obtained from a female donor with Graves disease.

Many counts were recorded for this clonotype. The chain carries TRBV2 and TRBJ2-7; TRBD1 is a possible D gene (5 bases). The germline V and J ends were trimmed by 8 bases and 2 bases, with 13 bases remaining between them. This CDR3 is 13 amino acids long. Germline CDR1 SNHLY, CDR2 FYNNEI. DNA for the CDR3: TGTGCCAGCGGCAGGGCCTTCACCTACGAGCAGTACTTC. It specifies CASGRAFTYEQYF.

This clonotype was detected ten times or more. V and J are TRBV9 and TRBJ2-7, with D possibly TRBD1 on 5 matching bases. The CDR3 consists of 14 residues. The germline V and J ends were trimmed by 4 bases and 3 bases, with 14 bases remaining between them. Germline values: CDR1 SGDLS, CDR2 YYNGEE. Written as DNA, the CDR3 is TGTGCCAGCAGCCCCCGTATAGGGGACTACGAGCAGTACTTC. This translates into CASSPRIGDYEQYF.

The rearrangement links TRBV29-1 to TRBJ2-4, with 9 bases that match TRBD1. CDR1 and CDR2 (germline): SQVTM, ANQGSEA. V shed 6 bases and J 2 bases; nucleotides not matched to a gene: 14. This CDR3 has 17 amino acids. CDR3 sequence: CSVTSWTGVLTKNIQYF. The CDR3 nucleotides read TGCAGCGTCACCTCCTGGACAGGGGTTTTAACCAAAAACATTCAGTACTTC.

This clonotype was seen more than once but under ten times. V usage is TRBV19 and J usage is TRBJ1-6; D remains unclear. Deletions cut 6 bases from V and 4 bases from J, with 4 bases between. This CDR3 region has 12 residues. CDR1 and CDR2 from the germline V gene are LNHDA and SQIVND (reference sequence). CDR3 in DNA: TGTGCCAGTAGCAAATATAATTCACCCCTCCACTTT. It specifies CASSKYNSPLHF.

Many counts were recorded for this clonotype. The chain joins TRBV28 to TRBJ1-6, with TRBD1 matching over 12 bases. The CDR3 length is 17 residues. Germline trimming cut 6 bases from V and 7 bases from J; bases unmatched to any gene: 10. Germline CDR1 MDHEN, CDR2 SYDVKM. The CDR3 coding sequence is TGTGCCAGCAGCCCACGGGACAGGGGGCTCTGGAATTCACCCCTCCACTTT. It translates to CASSPRDRGLWNSPLHF.

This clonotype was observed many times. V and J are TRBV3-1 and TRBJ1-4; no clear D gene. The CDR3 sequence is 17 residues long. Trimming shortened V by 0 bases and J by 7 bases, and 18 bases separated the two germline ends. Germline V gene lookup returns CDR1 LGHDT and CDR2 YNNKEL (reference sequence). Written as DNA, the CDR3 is TGTGCCAGCAGCCAAGACGCACGGACGAAGGGAGGTGAAAAACTGTTTTTT. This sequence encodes CASSQDARTKGGEKLFF.

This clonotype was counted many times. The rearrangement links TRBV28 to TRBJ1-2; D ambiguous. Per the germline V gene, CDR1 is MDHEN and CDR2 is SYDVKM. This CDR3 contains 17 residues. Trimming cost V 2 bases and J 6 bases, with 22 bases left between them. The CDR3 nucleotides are TGTGCCAGCAGTTTACCCGCCGTCGTCAGCCTGCACGATGGCTACACCTTC. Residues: CASSLPAVVSLHDGYTF.

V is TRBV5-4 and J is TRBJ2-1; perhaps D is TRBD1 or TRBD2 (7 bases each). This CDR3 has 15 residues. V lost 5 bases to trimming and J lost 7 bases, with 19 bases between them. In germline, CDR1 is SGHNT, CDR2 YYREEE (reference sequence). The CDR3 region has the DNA TGTGCCAGCAGGCAGGGGGGGGGGGCAACGAATGAGCAGTTCTTC. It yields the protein CASRQGGGATNEQFF. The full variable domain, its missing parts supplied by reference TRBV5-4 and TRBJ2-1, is ETGVTQSPTHLIKTRGQQVTLRCSSQSGHNTVSWYQQALGQGPQFIFQYYREEENGRGNFPPRFSGLQFPNYSSELNVNALELDDSALYLCASRQGGGATNEQFFGPGTRLTVL.

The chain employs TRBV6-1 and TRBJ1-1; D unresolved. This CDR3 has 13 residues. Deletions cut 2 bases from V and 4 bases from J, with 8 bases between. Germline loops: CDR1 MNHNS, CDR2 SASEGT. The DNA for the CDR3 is TGTGCCAGCAGTGAAAATATAGGCACTGAAGCTTTCTTT. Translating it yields CASSENIGTEAFF.

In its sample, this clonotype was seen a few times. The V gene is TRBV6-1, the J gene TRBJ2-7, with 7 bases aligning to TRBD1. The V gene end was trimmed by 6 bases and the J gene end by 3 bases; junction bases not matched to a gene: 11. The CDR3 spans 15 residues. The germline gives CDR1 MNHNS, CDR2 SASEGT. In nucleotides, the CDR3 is TGTGCCAGCAGGATCGACCCTCACAGGGGCTACGAGCAGTACTTC. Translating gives CASRIDPHRGYEQYF.